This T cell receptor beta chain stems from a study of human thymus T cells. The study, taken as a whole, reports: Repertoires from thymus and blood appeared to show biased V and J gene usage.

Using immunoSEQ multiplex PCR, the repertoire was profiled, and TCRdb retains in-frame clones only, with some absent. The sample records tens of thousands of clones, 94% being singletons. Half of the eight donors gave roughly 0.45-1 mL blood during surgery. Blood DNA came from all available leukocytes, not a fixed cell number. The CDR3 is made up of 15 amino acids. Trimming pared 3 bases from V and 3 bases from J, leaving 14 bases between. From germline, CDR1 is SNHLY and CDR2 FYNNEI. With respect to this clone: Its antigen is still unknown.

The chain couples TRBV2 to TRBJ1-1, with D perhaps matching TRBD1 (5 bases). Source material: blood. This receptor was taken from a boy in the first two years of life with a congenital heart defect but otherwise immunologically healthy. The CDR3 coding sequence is TGTGCCAGCAGTGAGGAGGGGCCGGGGGACACTGAAGCTTTCTTT. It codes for CASSEEGPGDTEAFF.